The 20 T cell receptor beta chains reported below all come from one sample, sequenced in a study of PD-1 blockade in classical Hodgkin lymphoma (TCRdb year 2020). Library preparation used the immunoSEQ multiplex PCR assay. TCRdb took this table from immuneACCESS and kept in-frame rearrangements with V and J called. Such tables lack part of the clones; where checked against another copy, unresolved V genes explain under half of the gap, and the rest is unexplained. The table for this sample lists about 28,000 clones; 70% to 80% of them were counted only once. The top ten constitute 0.55% to 0.7% of the sample. This specimen's time point label, interpreted: cycle 4 day 1 (C4D1), after about 6 weeks of nivolumab. Every trial patient had relapsed following autologous stem cell transplantation, and prior brentuximab vedotin exposure was what differed among cohorts A, B and C. Magnetic negative selection with a Miltenyi CD4+ T cell isolation kit was used to purify CD4+ T cells from thawed PBMCs.

Sequenced material: CD4+ T cells from blood, taken before the fourth cycle of nivolumab. Receptors originate from a human donor with classical Hodgkin lymphoma.

The V and J genes are TRBV7-9 and TRBJ2-7; 7 positions agree with TRBD2. Losses at the gene ends were 5 bases for V and 2 bases for J; bases not matched to a gene: 6. CDR1 is SEHNR, CDR2 FQNEAQ, per germline (reference sequence). This CDR3 comprises 14 residues. CDR3 DNA: TGTGCCAGCAGCGTTGAGCGGGGCCCCTACGAGCAGTACTTC. It yields the protein CASSVERGPYEQYF.

The rearrangement links TRBV12-5 to TRBJ2-3; D is uncertain. In germline, CDR1 is LGHNT, CDR2 FRNRAP. The length of the CDR3 is 15 residues. V was shortened by 1 base and J by 3 bases, with 11 bases between the two germline ends. The CDR3 DNA reads as TGTGCTAGTGGTTTGGGGTCCGCTTGGACAGATACGCAGTATTTT. Protein: CASGLGSAWTDTQYF.

The chain recombines TRBV10-3 with TRBJ1-1, with 10 bases matching TRBD1. The CDR3 runs to 13 residues. V lost 6 bases, J lost 4 bases, and 2 bases stayed unmatched. Germline lookup yields CDR1 ENHRY and CDR2 SYGVKD. Here the CDR3 reads CAISRDRGTEAFF. CDR3 coding DNA: TGTGCCATCAGCAGGGACAGGGGCACTGAAGCTTTCTTT.

The rearrangement joins TRBV6-4 to TRBJ2-5; TRBD1 matches at 9 bases. V shed 9 bases, J shed 3 bases, and the junction held 20 bases outside the gene matches. CDR1 and CDR2 from the germline V gene are MRHNA and SNTAGT. This CDR3 spans 18 amino acids. CDR3 amino acids: CARAFVLGTGRREETQYF. The CDR3 nucleotides read TGTGCCAGGGCGTTCGTACTTGGGACAGGGCGGCGGGAAGAGACCCAGTACTTC.

This clone was seen only a few times. The chain employs TRBV7-9 and TRBJ2-7; D ambiguous. Deletions cut 5 bases from V and 2 bases from J, with 7 bases between. CDR1 and CDR2 (germline): SEHNR, FQNEAQ (reference sequence). The CDR3 runs 12 residues. This CDR3 reads CASSPRTYEQYF. The CDR3 bases are TGTGCCAGCAGCCCGCGGACCTACGAGCAGTACTTC.

The rearrangement uses TRBV7-2 and TRBJ2-1; 8 nucleotides line up with TRBD2. J was trimmed by 1 base and V by 8 bases; bases with no gene match: 4. The CDR3 has 14 amino acids. Germline V gene data show CDR1 as SGHTA and CDR2 as FQGNSA. The CDR3 region has the DNA TGTGCCAGCCCACGGGAGGGGTCCTACAATGAGCAGTTCTTC. As protein: CASPREGSYNEQFF.

The rearrangement joins TRBV7-7 to TRBJ1-5; a weak D match, TRBD1 (5 bases). V was shortened by 5 bases and J by 5 bases, with 10 bases between the two germline ends. In germline, CDR1 is SSHAT, CDR2 FNYEAQ (reference sequence). This CDR3 is 13 amino acids long. The CDR3 reads CASSQGYDQPQHF. CDR3 nucleotides: TGTGCCAGCAGCCAGGGATACGATCAGCCCCAGCATTTT.

The table lists this clone with a count of one. This rearrangement joins TRBV28 to TRBJ1-2; D not certain. The V and J ends lost 2 bases and 8 bases respectively, with 12 bases between them. CDR1 is MDHEN and CDR2 is SYDVKM in the germline V gene. CDR3 length: 13 residues. CDR3 in DNA: TGTGCCAGCAGTTTAGGCGTATCCAGGGGCTACACCTTC. Amino acid sequence: CASSLGVSRGYTF.

This chain connects TRBV7-8 to TRBJ2-5; D is undetermined. CDR3 length: 13 residues. The V and J ends lost 1 base and 4 bases respectively, with 7 bases between them. Germline values: CDR1 SGHVS, CDR2 FQNEAQ. The CDR3 protein is CASSLELRETQYF. The CDR3 DNA reads as TGTGCCAGCAGCTTAGAGTTGAGAGAGACCCAGTACTTC.

The chain is built from TRBV6-1 and TRBJ1-2, with D unresolved. The CDR3 spans 12 residues. Germline loops: CDR1 MNHNS, CDR2 SASEGT. V gave up 6 bases and J gave up 5 bases, with 10 bases separating them. CDR3 protein: CASSRSLYGYTF. CDR3 sequence (DNA): TGTGCCAGCAGCCGGAGCCTGTATGGCTACACCTTC.

The chain has TRBV18 and TRBJ1-2, with D tentatively TRBD1 (6 bases). Trimming shortened V by 0 bases and J by 4 bases, and 12 bases separated the two germline ends. This CDR3 region has 15 residues. Germline CDR1 is KGHSH and CDR2 is LQKENI. CDR3 DNA sequence: TGTGCCAGCTCACCACCTGGGCAGGGGTTCTATGGCTACACCTTC. Translated, it gives CASSPPGQGFYGYTF.

The genes are TRBV19 and TRBJ2-6; D call uncertain. Germline-derived CDR1 and CDR2 are LNHDA and SQIVND (reference sequence). Trimming stripped 3 bases from V and 1 base from J, with 7 bases between. CDR3 length equals 15 residues. CDR3 in amino acids: CASSIDPSGANVLTF. As DNA, the CDR3 is TGTGCCAGTAGTATCGACCCGTCTGGGGCCAACGTCCTGACTTTC. Looking up the rest from reference TRBV19 and TRBJ2-6 gives the full variable domain: DGGITQSPKYLFRKEGQNVTLSCEQNLNHDAMYWYRQDPGQGLRLIYYSQIVNDFQKGDIAEGYSVSREKKESFPLTVTSAQKNPTAFYLCASSIDPSGANVLTFGAGSRLTVL.

The chain has TRBV20-1 and TRBJ1-1; D unclear. The germline V gene encodes CDR1 DFQATT and CDR2 SNEGSKA (reference sequence). This CDR3 contains 10 residues. The V end was cut by 5 bases, the J end by 8 bases, with 9 bases between. CDR3 amino acids: CSAGYGEAFF. As DNA, the CDR3 is TGCAGTGCTGGCTACGGGGAAGCTTTCTTT.

The rearrangement uses TRBV6-6 and TRBJ1-1; TRBD1 might be the D (6 bases). CDR3 length: 14 residues. V lost 6 bases to trimming and J lost 4 bases, with 15 bases between them. Germline assignment: CDR1 MNHNY and CDR2 SVGAGI (reference sequence). The CDR3 spells CASSYRVDSTEAFF. The CDR3 DNA sequence: TGTGCCAGCAGCTACAGGGTTGATAGCACTGAAGCTTTCTTT.

This clone was observed a handful of times. The chain carries TRBV5-1 and TRBJ1-1; maybe TRBD1 (5 bases). Trimming cost V 0 bases and J 1 base, with 10 bases left between them. This CDR3 is 15 amino acids long. Germline V gene sequence: CDR1 SGHRS, CDR2 YFSETQ. The CDR3 here is CASSLDVGGNTEAFF. CDR3 bases: TGCGCCAGCAGCTTGGACGTCGGGGGGAACACTGAAGCTTTCTTT.

The chain is built from TRBV6-5 and TRBJ2-3; a weak D match, TRBD1 (5 bases). The CDR3 covers 13 residues. Germline CDR1 is MNHEY and CDR2 is SVGAGI. V was cut by 4 bases and J by 4 bases, with 9 bases left in between. CDR3 amino acids: CASSWQGADTQYF. CDR3 sequence (DNA): TGTGCCAGCAGTTGGCAGGGCGCAGATACGCAGTATTTT.

Of note for this clone: A read error may account for a junction end that differs from germline. This CDR3 reads CASSQFGRVYERYF. DNA of the CDR3: TGCGCCAGCAGTCAATTCGGCAGGGTCTACGAGCGGTACTTC. J is TRBJ2-7 and V is TRBV23-1; a possible D gene is TRBD1 (5 bases). TRBV23-1 is sorted into the ORF group, with uncertain function. The CDR3 sequence is 14 residues long.

This clone has just one count. The J gene is TRBJ1-1, the V gene TRBV2; no reliable D call. The CDR3 is made up of 13 amino acids. CDR1 is SNHLY and CDR2 is FYNNEI in the germline V gene. Trimming took 7 bases from V and 3 from J, leaving 12 bases between them. As DNA, the CDR3 is TGTGCCAGCACTCAGCATTTGGACACTGAAGCTTTCTTT. This gives the protein CASTQHLDTEAFF.

This rearrangement joins TRBV4-2 to TRBJ2-7; D ambiguous. Germline V gives CDR1 LGHNA, CDR2 YNFKEQ. The CDR3 sequence is 12 residues long. V lost 6 bases and J lost 3, with 9 bases in between. Here the CDR3 DNA reads TGTGCCAGCAGTTCCCTCGTCTACGAGCAGTACTTC. It yields the protein CASSSLVYEQYF.

This chain links TRBV6-5 with TRBJ1-1; 11 nucleotides match TRBD1. The CDR3 is 15 amino acids. The trim removed 5 bases at V and 1 base at J, leaving 3 bases unmatched. From germline, CDR1 is MNHEY and CDR2 SVGAGI. As DNA, the CDR3 is TGTGCCAGCAGTAGGGGACAGGGGGGGAACACTGAAGCTTTCTTT. Translated: CASSRGQGGNTEAFF.